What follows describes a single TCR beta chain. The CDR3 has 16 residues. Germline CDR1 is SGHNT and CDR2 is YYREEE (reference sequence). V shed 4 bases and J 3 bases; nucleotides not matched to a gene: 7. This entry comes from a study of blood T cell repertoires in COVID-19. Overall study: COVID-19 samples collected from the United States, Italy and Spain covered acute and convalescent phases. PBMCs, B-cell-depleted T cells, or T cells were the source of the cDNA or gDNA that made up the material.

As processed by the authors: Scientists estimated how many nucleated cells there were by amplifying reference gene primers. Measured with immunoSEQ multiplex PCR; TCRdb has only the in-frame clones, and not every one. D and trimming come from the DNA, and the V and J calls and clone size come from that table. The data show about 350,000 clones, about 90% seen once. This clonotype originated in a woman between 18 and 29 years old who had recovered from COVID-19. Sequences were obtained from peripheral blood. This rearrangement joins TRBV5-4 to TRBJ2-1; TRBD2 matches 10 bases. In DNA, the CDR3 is TGTGCCAGCAGCAGGAGCGGGAGGGCCGACTACAATGAGCAGTTCTTC. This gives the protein CASSRSGRADYNEQFF.